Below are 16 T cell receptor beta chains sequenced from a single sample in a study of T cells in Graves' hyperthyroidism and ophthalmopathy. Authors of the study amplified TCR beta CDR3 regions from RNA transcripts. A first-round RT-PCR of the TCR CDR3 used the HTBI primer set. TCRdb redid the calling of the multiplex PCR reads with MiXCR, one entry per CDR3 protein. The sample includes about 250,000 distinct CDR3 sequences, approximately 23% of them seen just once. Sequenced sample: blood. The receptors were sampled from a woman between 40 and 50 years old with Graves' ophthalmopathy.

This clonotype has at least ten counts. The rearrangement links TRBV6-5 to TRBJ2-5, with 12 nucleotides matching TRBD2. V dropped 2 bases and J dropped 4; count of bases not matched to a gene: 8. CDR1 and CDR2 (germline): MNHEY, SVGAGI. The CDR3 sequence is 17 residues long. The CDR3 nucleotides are TGTGCCAGCAGTTACGCTCTAGCGGGAGGGACTTTAGAGACCCAGTACTTC. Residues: CASSYALAGGTLETQYF.

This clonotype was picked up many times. The CDR3 is CASSFKLSGELFF. CDR3 nucleotide sequence: TGTGCCAGCAGTTTTAAATTGTCCGGGGAGCTGTTTTTT. The chain recombines TRBV12-3 or TRBV12-4 with TRBJ2-2; D not resolved. V lost 3 bases and J lost 6, with 8 bases in between. This CDR3 has 13 residues.

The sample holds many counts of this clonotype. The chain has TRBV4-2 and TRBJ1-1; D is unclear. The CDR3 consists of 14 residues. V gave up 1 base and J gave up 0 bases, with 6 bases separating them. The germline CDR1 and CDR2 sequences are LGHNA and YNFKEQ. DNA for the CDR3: TGTGCCAGCAGCCAAGGCACAGTGAACACTGAAGCTTTCTTT. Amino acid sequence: CASSQGTVNTEAFF.

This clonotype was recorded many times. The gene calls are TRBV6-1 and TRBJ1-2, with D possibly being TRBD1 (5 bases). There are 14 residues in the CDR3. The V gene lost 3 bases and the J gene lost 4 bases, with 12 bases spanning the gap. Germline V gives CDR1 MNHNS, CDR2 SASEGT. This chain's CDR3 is CASSDGGGGYGYTF. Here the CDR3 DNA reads TGTGCCAGCAGTGACGGGGGAGGAGGCTATGGCTACACCTTC.

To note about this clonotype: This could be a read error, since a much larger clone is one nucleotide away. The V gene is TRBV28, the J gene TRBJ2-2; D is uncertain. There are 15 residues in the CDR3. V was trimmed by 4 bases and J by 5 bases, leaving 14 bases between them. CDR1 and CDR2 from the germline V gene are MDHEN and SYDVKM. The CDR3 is CASSSRSLATGELFF. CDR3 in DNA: TGTGCCAGCAGTTCCAGATCGTTGGCGACCGGGGAGCTGTTTTTT.

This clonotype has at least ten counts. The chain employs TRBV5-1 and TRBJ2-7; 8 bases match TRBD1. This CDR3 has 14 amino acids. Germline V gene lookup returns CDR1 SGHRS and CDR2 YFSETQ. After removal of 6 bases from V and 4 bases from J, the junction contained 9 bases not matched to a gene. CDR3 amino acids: CASTPGTGLYEQYF. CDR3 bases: TGCGCCAGCACCCCCGGGACAGGCCTATACGAGCAGTACTTC.

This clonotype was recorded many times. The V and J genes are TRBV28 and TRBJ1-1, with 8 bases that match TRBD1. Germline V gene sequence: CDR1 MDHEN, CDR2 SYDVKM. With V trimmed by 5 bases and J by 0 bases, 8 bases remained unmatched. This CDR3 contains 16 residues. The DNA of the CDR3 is TGTGCCAGCAGTCCCGGGACAGGTACCATGAACACTGAAGCTTTCTTT. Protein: CASSPGTGTMNTEAFF. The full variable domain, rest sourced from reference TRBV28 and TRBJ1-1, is DVKVTQSSRYLVKRTGEKVFLECVQDMDHENMFWYRQDPGLGLRLIYFSYDVKMKEKGDIPEGYSVSREKKERFSLILESASTNQTSMYLCASSPGTGTMNTEAFFGQGTRLTVV.

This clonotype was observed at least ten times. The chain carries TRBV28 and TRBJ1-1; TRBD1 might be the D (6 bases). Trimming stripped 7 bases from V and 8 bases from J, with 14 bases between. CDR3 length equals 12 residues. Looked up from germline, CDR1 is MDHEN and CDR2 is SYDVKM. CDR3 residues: CASTTGPYEAFF. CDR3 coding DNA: TGTGCCAGCACAACAGGGCCCTACGAAGCTTTCTTT.

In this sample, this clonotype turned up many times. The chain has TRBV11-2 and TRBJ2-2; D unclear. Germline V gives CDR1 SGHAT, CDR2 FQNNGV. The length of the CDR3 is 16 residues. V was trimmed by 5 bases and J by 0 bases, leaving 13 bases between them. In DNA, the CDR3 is TGTGCCAGCAGCCACGGTTTGGACGCGAACACCGGGGAGCTGTTTTTT. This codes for CASSHGLDANTGELFF.

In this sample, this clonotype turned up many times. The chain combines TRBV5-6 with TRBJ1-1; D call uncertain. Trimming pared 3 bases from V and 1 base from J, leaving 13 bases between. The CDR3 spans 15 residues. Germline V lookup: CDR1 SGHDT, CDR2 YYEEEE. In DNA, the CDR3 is TGTGCCAGCAGCTCGCATTCTCTACAGAACACTGAAGCTTTCTTT. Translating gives CASSSHSLQNTEAFF.

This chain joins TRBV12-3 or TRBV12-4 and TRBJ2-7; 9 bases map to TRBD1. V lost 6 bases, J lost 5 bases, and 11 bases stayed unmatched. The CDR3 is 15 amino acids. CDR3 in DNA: TGTGCCAGCAGCCCCGGGACAGGGTGGCCCGACGAGCAGTACTTC. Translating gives CASSPGTGWPDEQYF.

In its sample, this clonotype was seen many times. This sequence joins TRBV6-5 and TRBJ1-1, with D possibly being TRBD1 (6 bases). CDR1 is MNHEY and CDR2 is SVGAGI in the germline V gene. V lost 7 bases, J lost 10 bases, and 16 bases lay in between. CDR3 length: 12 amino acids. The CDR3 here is CASTLGQRGAFF. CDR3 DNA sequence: TGTGCCAGCACTTTAGGACAGCGAGGAGCTTTCTTT.

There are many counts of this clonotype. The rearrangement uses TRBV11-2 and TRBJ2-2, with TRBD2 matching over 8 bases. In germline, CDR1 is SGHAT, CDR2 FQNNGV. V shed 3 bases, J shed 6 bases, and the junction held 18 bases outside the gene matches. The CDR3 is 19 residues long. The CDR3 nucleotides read TGTGCCAGCAGCTTCCCCCGGGGGGTGGTTGGACTAGCCTCCGGGGAGCTGTTTTTT. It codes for CASSFPRGVVGLASGELFF.

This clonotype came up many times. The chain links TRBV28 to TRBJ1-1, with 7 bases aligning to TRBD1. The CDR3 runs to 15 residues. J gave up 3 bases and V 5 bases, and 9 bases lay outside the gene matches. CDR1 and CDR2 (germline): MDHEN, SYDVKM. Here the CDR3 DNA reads TGTGCCAGCAGTAGAGGGGACAGATTGGACACTGAAGCTTTCTTT. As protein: CASSRGDRLDTEAFF.

The CDR3 bases are TGTGCCAGCAGTCCCCCATCGGCAGCAGGCTCCTACGAGCAGTACTTC. Its protein product is CASSPPSAAGSYEQYF. This sequence joins TRBV27 and TRBJ2-7; D is undetermined. The CDR3 contains 16 residues. CDR1 and CDR2 (germline): MNHEY, SMNVEV (reference sequence). Trimming removed 5 bases at V and 0 bases at J, with 17 bases between.

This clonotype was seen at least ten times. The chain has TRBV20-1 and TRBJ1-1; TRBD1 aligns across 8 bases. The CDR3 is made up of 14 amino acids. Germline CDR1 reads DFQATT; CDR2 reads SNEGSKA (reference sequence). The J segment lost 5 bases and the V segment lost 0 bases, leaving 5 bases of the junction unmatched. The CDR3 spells CSAREMTGATEAFF. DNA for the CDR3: TGCAGTGCTAGAGAAATGACAGGGGCAACTGAAGCTTTCTTT.